This is a list of T cell receptor beta chains from one sample in a study of shared clonotypes between healthy human individuals. TCRdb's copy holds only in-frame clones and misses some; the assay was immunoSEQ multiplex PCR. The sample has 2.5 million or so clones; roughly nine tenths are singletons. Sequencing was performed on naive CD4+ T cells sorted from blood. The receptors originated from a man between 18 and 29 years old in good health. The CDR3 runs from the conserved cysteine through the conserved F or W. D genes are given only for firm matches. Size is stated for part of the rows, as once, few or many counts, or as a class when the clone is expanded.

V gene: TRBV21-1; clone size: NA; D gene: NA; J gene: TRBJ2-7; CDR3 length: 15; CDR3 protein: CASSKAGKSSYEQYF; CDR3 DNA: TGTGCCAGCAGCAAAGCGGGCAAGAGCTCCTACGAGCAGTACTTC
V gene: TRBV11-2; clone size: NA; D gene: NA; J gene: TRBJ1-1; CDR3 length: 14; CDR3 protein: CASSELRSGRKAFF; CDR3 DNA: TGTGCCAGCAGCGAACTTCGATCCGGGAGAAAAGCTTTCTTT
V gene: TRBV15; clone size: NA; D gene: NA; J gene: TRBJ1-1; CDR3 length: 13; CDR3 protein: CATSRGQGAEAFF; CDR3 DNA: TGTGCCACCAGCAGGGGTCAGGGTGCTGAAGCTTTCTTT
V gene: TRBV11-2; clone size: NA; D gene: NA; J gene: TRBJ2-5; CDR3 length: 14; CDR3 protein: CASSKTGFQETQYF; CDR3 DNA: TGTGCCAGCAGCAAAACAGGGTTCCAAGAGACCCAGTACTTC
V gene: TRBV15; clone size: once; D gene: TRBD1; J gene: TRBJ1-1; CDR3 length: 17; CDR3 protein: CATSSTASQGARGEAFF; CDR3 DNA: TGTGCCACCAGCAGCACCGCCTCGCAGGGGGCGCGAGGTGAAGCTTTCTTT
V gene: TRBV5-4; clone size: NA; D gene: NA; J gene: TRBJ1-2; CDR3 length: 13; CDR3 protein: CASSLDNNYGYTF; CDR3 DNA: TGTGCCAGCAGCTTGGACAATAACTATGGCTACACCTTC
V gene: TRBV6-1; clone size: NA; D gene: NA; J gene: TRBJ2-3; CDR3 length: 12; CDR3 protein: CASSVATDTQYF; CDR3 DNA: TGTGCCAGCAGTGTGGCTACAGATACGCAGTATTTT
V gene: TRBV30; clone size: NA; D gene: TRBD1; J gene: TRBJ2-3; CDR3 length: 17; CDR3 protein: CAWSAKSPGQGTDTQYF; CDR3 DNA: TGTGCCTGGAGTGCCAAATCTCCGGGACAGGGCACAGATACGCAGTATTTT
V gene: TRBV6-5; clone size: NA; D gene: NA; J gene: TRBJ1-2; CDR3 length: 11; CDR3 protein: CASSSGYGYTF; CDR3 DNA: TGTGCCAGCAGTTCGGGTTATGGCTACACCTTC
V gene: TRBV6-1; clone size: NA; D gene: TRBD1; J gene: TRBJ2-3; CDR3 length: 15; CDR3 protein: CASRNGQGVTDTQYF; CDR3 DNA: TGTGCCAGCAGAAATGGACAGGGCGTTACAGATACGCAGTATTTT
V gene: TRBV25-1; clone size: NA; D gene: TRBD1; J gene: TRBJ2-3; CDR3 length: 15; CDR3 protein: CASSEGQGATDTQYF; CDR3 DNA: TGTGCCAGCAGTGAAGGACAGGGGGCGACAGATACGCAGTATTTT
V gene: TRBV30; clone size: NA; D gene: NA; J gene: TRBJ1-3; CDR3 length: 16; CDR3 protein: CAWSALRRTSGNTIYF; CDR3 DNA: TGTGCCTGGAGTGCTCTGAGACGGACCTCTGGAAACACCATATATTTT
V gene: TRBV2; clone size: NA; D gene: NA; J gene: TRBJ1-4; CDR3 length: 13; CDR3 protein: CASSELRNEKLFF; CDR3 DNA: TGTGCCAGCAGTGAGCTGCGGAATGAAAAACTGTTTTTT
V gene: TRBV4-3; clone size: once; D gene: NA; J gene: TRBJ2-1; CDR3 length: 16; CDR3 protein: CASSQGAGQTYNEQFF; CDR3 DNA: TGCGCCAGCAGCCAAGGAGCGGGACAGACTTACAATGAGCAGTTCTTC
V gene: TRBV27; clone size: once; D gene: TRBD1; J gene: TRBJ1-5; CDR3 length: 15; CDR3 protein: CASSPGTGGDQPQHF; CDR3 DNA: TGTGCCAGCAGTCCCGGGACAGGGGGCGATCAGCCCCAGCATTTT
V gene: TRBV19; clone size: NA; D gene: NA; J gene: TRBJ2-2; CDR3 length: 13; CDR3 protein: CASSIRVPGELFF; CDR3 DNA: TGTGCCAGTAGTATTCGAGTACCCGGGGAGCTGTTTTTT
V gene: TRBV15; clone size: NA; D gene: NA; J gene: TRBJ1-4; CDR3 length: 13; CDR3 protein: CATSRGQPGKLFF; CDR3 DNA: TGTGCCACCAGCAGAGGTCAGCCGGGAAAACTGTTTTTT
V gene: TRBV29-1; clone size: once; D gene: TRBD1; J gene: TRBJ1-4; CDR3 length: 15; CDR3 protein: CSVSTTGTGVPKLFF; CDR3 DNA: TGCAGCGTCTCAACGACCGGGACAGGGGTGCCGAAACTGTTTTTT
V gene: TRBV19; clone size: NA; D gene: NA; J gene: TRBJ1-1; CDR3 length: 11; CDR3 protein: CASTGDTEAFF; CDR3 DNA: TGTGCCAGTACCGGGGACACTGAAGCTTTCTTT
V gene: TRBV6-5; clone size: NA; D gene: NA; J gene: TRBJ1-1; CDR3 length: 15; CDR3 protein: CASSYSRVVGGEAFF; CDR3 DNA: TGTGCCAGCAGTTACTCTAGGGTGGTTGGCGGAGAAGCTTTCTTT
V gene: TRBV19; clone size: NA; D gene: TRBD1; J gene: TRBJ1-5; CDR3 length: 15; CDR3 protein: CASVPTGYSNQPQHF; CDR3 DNA: TGTGCCAGTGTCCCGACAGGGTATAGCAATCAGCCCCAGCATTTT
V gene: TRBV2; clone size: few; D gene: TRBD1; J gene: TRBJ2-1; CDR3 length: 16; CDR3 protein: CASSTTGTVSYNEQFF; CDR3 DNA: TGTGCCAGCAGTACAACCGGGACAGTCTCCTACAATGAGCAGTTCTTC
V gene: TRBV5-4; clone size: NA; D gene: TRBD1; J gene: TRBJ1-2; CDR3 length: 17; CDR3 protein: CASSPGTGLVGAYGYTF; CDR3 DNA: TGTGCCAGCAGCCCCGGGACAGGGTTAGTGGGCGCCTATGGCTACACCTTC
V gene: TRBV11-2; clone size: NA; D gene: NA; J gene: TRBJ1-1; CDR3 length: 14; CDR3 protein: CASSPQGPNTEAFF; CDR3 DNA: TGTGCCAGCAGTCCACAGGGCCCGAACACTGAAGCTTTCTTT
V gene: TRBV19; clone size: NA; D gene: NA; J gene: TRBJ1-2; CDR3 length: 15; CDR3 protein: CASSRTRDSTYGYTF; CDR3 DNA: TGTGCCAGTAGTCGTACCCGGGACTCGACCTACGGCTACACCTTC
V gene: TRBV4-3; clone size: NA; D gene: NA; J gene: TRBJ1-3; CDR3 length: 15; CDR3 protein: CASSQGQFPGNTIYF; CDR3 DNA: TGCGCCAGCAGCCAAGGACAGTTCCCTGGAAACACCATATATTTT